This TCR beta chain was identified during a study of T cells after yellow fever vaccination. Study background: Fractions with few cells were prepared using SMART-Seq v4 Ultra Low Input. Study-level findings and limits: The presence of abundant clonotypes contaminating from the bulk population was possible in FACS-sorted repertoires.

This clonotype was detected many times. 5'RACE template switching produced TCR cDNA carrying a universal primer site and UMIs. TCRdb re-called the 5' RACE reads with MiXCR, one entry per CDR3 protein. The table includes around 56,000 distinct CDR3 sequences, about 5.6% detected once. V lost 2 bases and J lost 5, with 11 bases in between. Looked up from germline, CDR1 is SGDLS and CDR2 is YYNGEE. This CDR3 contains 14 residues. The TCR was taken from a man in his late teens or twenties who received the YFV17D yellow fever vaccine. The specimen was PBMCs, either bulk or a sorted T-cell subset (CD4+, CD8+, memory, or dextramer-sorted; not recorded which), collected on the day of the yellow fever booster vaccination. J is TRBJ2-1 and V is TRBV9; no clear D gene. The CDR3 loop reads CASSVWGTDNEQFF. Written as DNA, the CDR3 is TGTGCCAGCAGCGTGTGGGGAACCGACAATGAGCAGTTCTTC.